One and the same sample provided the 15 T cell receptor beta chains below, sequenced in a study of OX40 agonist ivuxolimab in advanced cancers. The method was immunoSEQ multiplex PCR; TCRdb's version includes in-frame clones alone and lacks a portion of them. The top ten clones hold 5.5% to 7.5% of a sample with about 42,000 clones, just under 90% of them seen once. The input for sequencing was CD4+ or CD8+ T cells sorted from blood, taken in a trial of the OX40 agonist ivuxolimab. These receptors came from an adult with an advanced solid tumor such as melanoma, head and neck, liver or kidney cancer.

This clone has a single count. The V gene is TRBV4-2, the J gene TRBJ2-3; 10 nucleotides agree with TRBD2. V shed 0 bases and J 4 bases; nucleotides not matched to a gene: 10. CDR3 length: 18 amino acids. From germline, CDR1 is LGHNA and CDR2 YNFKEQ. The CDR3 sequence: CASSQEVSASGSPDTQYF. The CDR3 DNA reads TGTGCCAGCAGCCAAGAAGTCTCGGCTAGCGGGAGCCCAGATACGCAGTATTTT.

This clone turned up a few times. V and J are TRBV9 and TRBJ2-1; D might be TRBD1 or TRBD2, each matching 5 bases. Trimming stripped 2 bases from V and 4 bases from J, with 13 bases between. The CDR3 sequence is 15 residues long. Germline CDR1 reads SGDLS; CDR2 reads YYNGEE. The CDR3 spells CASSVSGTAYNEQFF. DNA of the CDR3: TGTGCCAGCAGCGTCTCCGGGACGGCTTACAATGAGCAGTTCTTC.

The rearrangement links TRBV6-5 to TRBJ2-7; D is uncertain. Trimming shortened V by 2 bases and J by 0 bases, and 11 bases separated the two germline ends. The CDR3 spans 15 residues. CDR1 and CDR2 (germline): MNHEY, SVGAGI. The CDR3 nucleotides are TGTGCCAGCAGTTACGGAAATTCCCCCTCCTACGAGCAGTACTTC. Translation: CASSYGNSPSYEQYF.

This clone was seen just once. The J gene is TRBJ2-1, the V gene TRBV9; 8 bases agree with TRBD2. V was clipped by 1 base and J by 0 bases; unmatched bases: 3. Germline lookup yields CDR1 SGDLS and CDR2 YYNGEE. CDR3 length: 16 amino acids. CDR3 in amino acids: CASSVTGLGSYNEQFF. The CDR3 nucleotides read TGTGCCAGCAGCGTAACGGGACTAGGCTCCTACAATGAGCAGTTCTTC.

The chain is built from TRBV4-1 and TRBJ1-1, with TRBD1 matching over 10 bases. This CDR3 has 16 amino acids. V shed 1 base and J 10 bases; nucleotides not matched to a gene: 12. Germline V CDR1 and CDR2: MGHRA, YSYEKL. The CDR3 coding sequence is TGCGCCAGCAGCCAAGGGGTAGGACAGGGGGAATTGGGAGCTTTCTTT. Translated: CASSQGVGQGELGAFF.

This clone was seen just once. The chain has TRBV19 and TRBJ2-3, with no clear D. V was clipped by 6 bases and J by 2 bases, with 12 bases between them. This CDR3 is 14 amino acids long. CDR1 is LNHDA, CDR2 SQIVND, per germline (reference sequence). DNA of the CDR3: TGTGCCAGTAGCCTAGTGGGAACCACAGATACGCAGTATTTT. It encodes CASSLVGTTDTQYF.

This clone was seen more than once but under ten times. CDR3 DNA: TGCGCCAGCAGCTGGAGGGACGGGCTTCAAGAGACCCAGTACTTC. The encoded protein is CASSWRDGLQETQYF. The chain carries TRBV5-1 and TRBJ2-5, with TRBD2 as a possible D gene (6 bases). The germline CDR1 and CDR2 sequences are SGHRS and YFSETQ. The CDR3 has 15 residues. Deletions cut 3 bases from V and 2 bases from J, with 14 bases between. Variable domain in full (rest from reference TRBV5-1 and TRBJ2-5): KAGVTQTPRYLIKTRGQQVTLSCSPISGHRSVSWYQQTPGQGLQFLFEYFSETQRNKGNFPGRFSGRQFSNSRSEMNVSTLELGDSALYLCASSWRDGLQETQYFGPGTRLLVL.

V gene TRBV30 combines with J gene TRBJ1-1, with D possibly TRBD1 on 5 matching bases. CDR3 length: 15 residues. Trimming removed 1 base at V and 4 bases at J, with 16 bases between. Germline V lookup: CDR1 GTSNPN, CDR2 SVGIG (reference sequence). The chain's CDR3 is CAWSALDGGITEAFF. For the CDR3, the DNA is TGTGCCTGGAGTGCCCTTGACGGGGGTATCACTGAAGCTTTCTTT.

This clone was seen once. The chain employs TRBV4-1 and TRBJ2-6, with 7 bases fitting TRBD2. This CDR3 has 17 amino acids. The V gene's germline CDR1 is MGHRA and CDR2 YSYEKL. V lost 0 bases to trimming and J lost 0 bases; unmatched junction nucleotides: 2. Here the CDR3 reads CASSQDWGGSGANVLTF. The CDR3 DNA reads TGCGCCAGCAGCCAAGACTGGGGGGGCTCTGGGGCCAACGTCCTGACTTTC.

The CDR3 sequence: CASSLLLAGGNEQFF. In DNA, the CDR3 is TGTGCCAGCAGTTTACTACTAGCGGGAGGCAATGAGCAGTTCTTC. The chain has TRBV28 and TRBJ2-1; TRBD2 agrees at 12 bases. Germline V gives CDR1 MDHEN, CDR2 SYDVKM. Trimming at V came to 2 bases and at J to 6 bases, leaving 2 bases not matched to a gene. CDR3 length: 15 amino acids.

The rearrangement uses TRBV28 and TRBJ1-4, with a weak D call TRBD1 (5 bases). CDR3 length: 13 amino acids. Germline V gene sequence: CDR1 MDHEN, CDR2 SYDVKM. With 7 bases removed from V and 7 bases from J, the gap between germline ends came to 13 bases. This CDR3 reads CASKGQVPEKLFF. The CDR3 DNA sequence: TGTGCCAGCAAGGGGCAAGTACCTGAAAAACTGTTTTTT.

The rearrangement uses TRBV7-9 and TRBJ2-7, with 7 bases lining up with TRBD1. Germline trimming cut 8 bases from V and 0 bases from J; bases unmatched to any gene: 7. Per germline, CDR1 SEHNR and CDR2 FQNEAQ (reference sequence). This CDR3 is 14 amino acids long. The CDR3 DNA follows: TGTGCCAGCCTCCGGGACAGTAGCTCCTACGAGCAGTACTTC. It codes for CASLRDSSSYEQYF.

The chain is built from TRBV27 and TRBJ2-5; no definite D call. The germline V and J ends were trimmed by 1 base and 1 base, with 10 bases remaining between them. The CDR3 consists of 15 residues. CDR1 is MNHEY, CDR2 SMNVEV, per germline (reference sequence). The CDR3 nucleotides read TGTGCCAGCAGTTTATATCCCCGCCCCCAAGAGACCCAGTACTTC. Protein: CASSLYPRPQETQYF.

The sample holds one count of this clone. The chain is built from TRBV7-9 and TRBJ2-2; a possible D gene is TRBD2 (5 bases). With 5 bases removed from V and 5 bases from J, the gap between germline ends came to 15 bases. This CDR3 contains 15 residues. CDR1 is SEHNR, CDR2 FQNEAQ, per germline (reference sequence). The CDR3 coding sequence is TGTGCCAGCAGCACGCGGGCTGTAGTTACCGGGGAGCTGTTTTTT. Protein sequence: CASSTRAVVTGELFF.

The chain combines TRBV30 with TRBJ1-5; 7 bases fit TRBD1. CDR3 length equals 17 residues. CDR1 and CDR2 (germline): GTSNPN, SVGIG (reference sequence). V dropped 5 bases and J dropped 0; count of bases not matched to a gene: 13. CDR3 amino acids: CAWGDSRLPYSNQPQHF. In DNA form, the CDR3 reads TGTGCCTGGGGGGACAGCCGGCTCCCGTATAGCAATCAGCCCCAGCATTTT.